The rows below give T cell receptor beta chains drawn from one sample of a study of radiotherapy plus CTLA-4 blockade in lung cancer. Here immunoSEQ multiplex PCR was the method, and the copy in TCRdb shows in-frame clones only, minus some. The table records about 48,000 clones, 75% to 90% of them present only once. The sequencing here drew on peripheral blood, taken from a patient treated with radiotherapy plus ipilimumab. The source is a human donor with non-small cell lung cancer that progressed on radiotherapy plus ipilimumab. Some clones in this sample may be carry-over from other donors' samples. The CDR3 runs from the conserved cysteine through the conserved F or W. D genes are given only for firm matches. The size of a clone is reported for some rows only, either as once, few or many, or as a class for expanded clones.

d_gene: .
len: 13
abundance: .
j_gene: TRBJ2-3
v_gene: TRBV29-1
CDR3aa: CSVVQASTDTQYF

d_gene: TRBD1
len: 14
abundance: .
j_gene: TRBJ1-2
v_gene: TRBV7-3
CDR3aa: CASSVGQGIYGYTF

d_gene: TRBD1
len: 12
abundance: .
j_gene: TRBJ1-6
v_gene: TRBV10-3
CDR3aa: CAIGTESSPLHF

d_gene: .
len: 14
abundance: few
j_gene: TRBJ1-2
v_gene: TRBV30
CDR3aa: CAWAGRIWSYGYTF

d_gene: .
len: 16
abundance: .
j_gene: TRBJ2-6
v_gene: TRBV5-1
CDR3aa: CASSLLLATGANVLTF

d_gene: .
len: 13
abundance: .
j_gene: TRBJ2-6
v_gene: TRBV7-9
CDR3aa: CASSSSGANVLTF

d_gene: TRBD1
len: 16
abundance: .
j_gene: TRBJ2-7
v_gene: TRBV15
CDR3aa: CATSSPTGAALDEQYF

d_gene: .
len: 12
abundance: .
j_gene: TRBJ1-5
v_gene: TRBV11-2
CDR3aa: CASSLVDQPQHF

d_gene: .
len: 13
abundance: .
j_gene: TRBJ2-3
v_gene: TRBV6-4
CDR3aa: CASSASSTDTQYF

d_gene: .
len: 16
abundance: .
j_gene: TRBJ2-2
v_gene: TRBV2
CDR3aa: CASSVSAGAGTGELFF

d_gene: TRBD2
len: 14
abundance: .
j_gene: TRBJ2-7
v_gene: TRBV5-1
CDR3aa: CASSFGLAGSEQYF

d_gene: .
len: 14
abundance: once
j_gene: TRBJ2-7
v_gene: TRBV18
CDR3aa: CASSRAGSLYEQYF

d_gene: .
len: 16
abundance: once
j_gene: TRBJ2-7
v_gene: TRBV5-1
CDR3aa: CASSLVGGRDSYEQYF

d_gene: TRBD1
len: 14
abundance: .
j_gene: TRBJ1-1
v_gene: TRBV10-2
CDR3aa: CASSATGVPTEAFF

d_gene: TRBD2
len: 16
abundance: once
j_gene: TRBJ2-7
v_gene: TRBV5-4
CDR3aa: CASSATSGRSSYEQYF

d_gene: TRBD2
len: 15
abundance: .
j_gene: TRBJ2-1
v_gene: TRBV6-5
CDR3aa: CASSYLAGQYNEQFF

d_gene: .
len: 13
abundance: .
j_gene: TRBJ2-3
v_gene: TRBV28
CDR3aa: CASRSRGTDTQYF

d_gene: TRBD2
len: 12
abundance: .
j_gene: TRBJ2-3
v_gene: TRBV27
CDR3aa: CASSPGGGTQYF

d_gene: .
len: 15
abundance: .
j_gene: TRBJ1-1
v_gene: TRBV18
CDR3aa: CASSPPSQKNTEAFF

d_gene: TRBD2
len: 14
abundance: .
j_gene: TRBJ2-1
v_gene: TRBV5-1
CDR3aa: CASKPSGGFWEQFF

d_gene: .
len: 14
abundance: .
j_gene: .
v_gene: TRBV6-1
CDR3aa: CASTQGGTISEQYF

d_gene: .
len: 14
abundance: .
j_gene: TRBJ1-2
v_gene: TRBV12-5
CDR3aa: CASGLLYSIYGYTF

d_gene: TRBD2
len: 16
abundance: .
j_gene: TRBJ2-7
v_gene: TRBV7-2
CDR3aa: CASSPGVAGGQGEQYF

d_gene: .
len: 16
abundance: .
j_gene: TRBJ2-3
v_gene: TRBV25-1
CDR3aa: CASPWRGKAPFEVQYF

d_gene: .
len: 15
abundance: .
j_gene: TRBJ1-5
v_gene: TRBV19
CDR3aa: CASSIPNRDNQPQHF

d_gene: TRBD1
len: 14
abundance: .
j_gene: TRBJ1-2
v_gene: TRBV10-3
CDR3aa: CASGQGAPNYGYTF

d_gene: TRBD2
len: 16
abundance: .
j_gene: TRBJ2-7
v_gene: TRBV2
CDR3aa: CASSDYGTSGSYEQYF

d_gene: TRBD1
len: 15
abundance: .
j_gene: TRBJ2-1
v_gene: TRBV27
CDR3aa: CASGQLGDSPDEQFF

d_gene: .
len: 15
abundance: .
j_gene: TRBJ1-5
v_gene: TRBV2
CDR3aa: CASSAQGQNNQPQHF

d_gene: TRBD2
len: 14
abundance: .
j_gene: TRBJ2-7
v_gene: TRBV27
CDR3aa: CASSLGSSGSEQYF

d_gene: .
len: 14
abundance: .
j_gene: TRBJ1-5
v_gene: TRBV19
CDR3aa: CASSRQGSNQPQHF

d_gene: TRBD2
len: 16
abundance: .
j_gene: TRBJ2-3
v_gene: TRBV15
CDR3aa: CATSRDPTSGRDTQYF

d_gene: TRBD1
len: 14
abundance: once
j_gene: TRBJ1-1
v_gene: TRBV9
CDR3aa: CASSAQGSNTEAFF

d_gene: .
len: 16
abundance: once
j_gene: TRBJ2-2
v_gene: TRBV4-1
CDR3aa: CASSQRSGLNTGELFF

d_gene: TRBD2
len: 13
abundance: .
j_gene: TRBJ2-5
v_gene: TRBV29-1
CDR3aa: CSVVRTRGETQYF

d_gene: TRBD1
len: 12
abundance: few
j_gene: TRBJ1-2
v_gene: TRBV10-3
CDR3aa: CAISETGAGYTF

d_gene: .
len: 14
abundance: .
j_gene: TRBJ1-5
v_gene: TRBV5-8
CDR3aa: CASSFRTANQPQHF

d_gene: .
len: 14
abundance: .
j_gene: TRBJ1-2
v_gene: TRBV10-3
CDR3aa: CAISERVPNYGYTF

d_gene: .
len: 13
abundance: .
j_gene: TRBJ1-5
v_gene: TRBV2
CDR3aa: CVSSLWANQPQHF

d_gene: TRBD2
len: 14
abundance: .
j_gene: TRBJ2-1
v_gene: TRBV7-7
CDR3aa: CASSLVAGSVEQFF

d_gene: .
len: 14
abundance: once
j_gene: TRBJ2-7
v_gene: TRBV15
CDR3aa: CATSDSSGSDEQYF

d_gene: .
len: 15
abundance: .
j_gene: TRBJ2-7
v_gene: TRBV9
CDR3aa: CASTRGASTLYEQYF

d_gene: TRBD1
len: 15
abundance: .
j_gene: TRBJ1-2
v_gene: TRBV29-1
CDR3aa: CSVDAPGQSHYGYTF